The following is a T cell receptor beta chain sequence with its context. This clone was counted once. What antigen it recognizes has not been identified. No per-base quality is available; no much larger clone lies one base away. The sample is drawn from a study of OX40 agonist ivuxolimab in advanced cancers. About the full investigation: Ivuxolimab was an agonistic, fully human IgG2 monoclonal antibody directed against OX40 (CD134), a costimulatory receptor. Peripheral TCRbeta sequencing was intended to test whether TCR sequence diversity was altered and clonal T-cell expansion was caused by ivuxolimab. Prior anti-PD-1, anti-PD-L1 or anti-CTLA-4 therapy was permitted, and 35% to 40% of dose-escalation patients had received checkpoint inhibitors. In the dose-escalation cohort, roughly 82% of patients were male, and the mean age was 60 years with a range of roughly 23 to 79. The paper reports the monotherapy dose-escalation portion (N of about 54 patients) of the phase I ivuxolimab trial. Partial responses occurred in three dose-escalation patients: two with cutaneous melanoma and one with hepatocellular carcinoma. Among the roughly 50 dose-escalation patients, around 20 had hepatocellular carcinoma, roughly 15 melanoma, 9 renal cell carcinoma and 9 head and neck cancer. Intravenous ivuxolimab was administered to patients every 2 weeks at six dose levels: 0.01, 0.1, 0.3, 1.5, 3 and 10 mg/kg.

What the work shows at the level of the full study, not this receptor alone: Low levels of normalized T-cell clonal expansion were also seen in some patients who did not respond. After ivuxolimab, CD8+ T cells had more expanded clones than CD4+ T cells on average. The antigen specificity of the clonally expanded peripheral T cells was not determined. Clonal expansion of both CD4+ and CD8+ blood T cells was observed from baseline to week 6 at doses 0.1 to 3.0 mg/kg. In partial responders in the 0.1-3.0 mg/kg groups, normalized peripheral clonal expansion was found to be among the lowest, especially among CD8+ T cells.

The trial excluded patients who had a history of autoimmune disease or were on systemic immunosuppression. Peripheral blood for TCR sequencing was collected from all dose cohorts at baseline, on cycle 4 day 1, and on cycle 7 day 1. The samples were taken from a phase I, first-in-human, multicenter, open-label dose-escalation trial of ivuxolimab. The trial enrolled adults with locally advanced or metastatic head and neck squamous cell, hepatocellular, melanoma or renal cell carcinoma. Before TCR sequencing, CD4+ and CD8+ T cells were separately sorted from peripheral blood. CDR1 SGHNT and CDR2 YYREEE are derived from the germline V gene (reference sequence). The CDR3 holds 16 amino acids from the cysteine to the phenylalanine. CDR3 DNA only is kept here, 48 bases in frame from base 1. V drops 1 base and J drops 5 bases, leaving 16 bases in between. Genomic DNA was isolated from the sorted cells so that the TCRbeta CDR3 region could be sequenced. The immunoSEQ Assay was used for sequencing of TCRbeta CDR3 regions. Imported from immuneACCESS, the table was reduced by TCRdb to in-frame sequences with V and J called. These copies leave out some clones; in studies compared against another copy, an unresolved V gene accounts for under half, and the cause of the remainder is not known. Here the sample has 55,000 to 90,000 clones; around 83% occur a single time. Approximately 0.38% of the sample rests with the top ten.

The receptor chain draws on TRBV5-4 and TRBJ2-1; the D region possibly corresponds to TRBD2 (7 bases align). This TCR came from an adult with an advanced solid tumor such as melanoma, head and neck, liver or kidney cancer. Sequencing was performed on CD4+ or CD8+ T cells sorted from blood, taken in a trial of the OX40 agonist ivuxolimab. The CDR3: CASSLNRGGGHNEQFF. DNA sequence: TGTGCCAGCAGCTTGAATAGGGGGGGTGGCCACAATGAGCAGTTCTTC.